The clone carrying this T cell receptor (beta chain) was seen a handful of times. The antigen is undetermined. Preparing the TCRbeta library involved the use of unique molecular identifiers. MiXCR was run by TCRdb on the PCR reads, yielding one entry per CDR3 protein. The table includes around 370,000 distinct CDR3 sequences, roughly 16% detected once. The CDR3 contains 14 residues. The V end lost 4 bases, the J end lost 1 base, and 7 bases lay between the germline ends. The data were obtained in a study of T-cell reconstitution after alpha-beta-depleted transplantation in children. Study-wide results and limits: Most T-cell counts and diversity one year after the transplant came from T cells that were newly produced. Recipient T cells and thymic progenitors that survived were the source of the high TCRbeta diversity seen at day 60 in some patients. Reportedly, alpha-beta T cells present about two months post-transplant originated from several hundred expanded clones of graft origin.

The material sequenced was PBMCs, mostly from graft donor cells, taken 360 days after TCRalphabeta/CD19-depleted stem cell transplant. The receptor was isolated from a male patient aged 2 to 9 who had a stem cell transplant for acute lymphoblastic leukemia, so the T cells may come from the graft donor. This chain uses TRBV12-3 or TRBV12-4 with TRBJ2-2, with a tentative D call TRBD2 (5 bases). The CDR3 bases are TGTGCCAGCAGTTCTGGACTGAACACCGGGGAGCTGTTTTTT. Amino acid sequence: CASSSGLNTGELFF.